Included here is one T cell receptor (beta chain) sequence, with context. What it recognizes is unknown. TCRdb recomputed calls from the 5' RACE reads with MiXCR, one row per CDR3 protein. This sample has 540,000 or so distinct CDR3 sequences, with about a fifth found just once. J was trimmed by 7 bases and V by 5 bases; bases with no gene match: 3. This CDR3 spans 13 amino acids. Germline loops: CDR1 SGHTA, CDR2 FQGTGA. The sample belongs to a study of T-cell memory formation after mild COVID-19. Study at large: Clustering of TCRs was largely donor specific.

Study-level results: Within pre-infection memory, some responding clones were found, suggesting cross-reactive memory joined.

The chain combines TRBV7-3 with TRBJ2-2; 8 bases fit TRBD1. Sequenced: PBMCs or a T cell subset sorted from them (not recorded which). The receptor comes from an adult woman who had mild COVID-19 (a few samples of this study predate the infection). Cell type and time point are not known. CDR3 sequence (DNA): TGTGCCAGCAGCCAGACAGGGGACGGGGAGCTGTTTTTT. Its translation is CASSQTGDGELFF.